Listed below are T cell receptor beta chains from one sample, sequenced in a study of regulatory T cells in long-lasting Graves disease. TCRdb used MiXCR to reprocess the multiplex PCR reads, holding one entry per CDR3 protein. The table shows approximately 690,000 distinct CDR3 sequences, with about 30% occurring only once. The sequencing here drew on peripheral blood mononuclear cells (PBMCs), taken when the disease was refractory, from a patient treated with antithyroid drugs. The source is a female donor with Graves disease. Each CDR3 is given with its conserved first and last residue. The D gene is left open where the match is weak. Not every row has a clone size; where given, it reads once, few, many or a size class.

TRBJ2-7 TRBV12-3/TRBV12-4 TRBD1 many TGTGCCAGCAGTTTATTAGGGACAGGCATCTACGAGCAGTACTTC CASSLLGTGIYEQYF
TRBJ2-2 TRBV5-4 . . TGTGCCAGCAGCTTCAGGGGAAACACCGGGGAGCTGTTTTTT CASSFRGNTGELFF
TRBJ2-7 TRBV28 TRBD1 few TGTGCCAGCAGTCCCGGGACAGGGAGCCCCTTTAGGTACGAGCAGTACTTC CASSPGTGSPFRYEQYF
TRBJ2-5 TRBV19 . . TGTGCCAGTAGTATAGAGTTGACAGGAGGAGGAGAGACCCAGTACTTC CASSIELTGGGETQYF
TRBJ1-5 TRBV11-2 . . TGTGCCAGCAGCTTAGGGCCCGGGGCATGGAGCAATCAGCCCCAGCATTTT CASSLGPGAWSNQPQHF
TRBJ2-5 TRBV5-5 . . TGTGCCAGTAGCATTACTCGGGGGGAGACCCAGTACTTC CASSITRGETQYF
TRBJ2-7 TRBV14 TRBD2 . TGTGCCAGCAGCCAAGAGTCTAGCGGAATACGGGAGCAGTACTTC CASSQESSGIREQYF
TRBJ2-5 TRBV6-9 . . TGTGCCAGCAGTTATAGGGGGGCGGAGACCCAGTACTTC CASSYRGAETQYF
TRBJ1-1 TRBV12-5 . few TGTGCTAGTGGCCACTCCGTTAACACTGAAGCTTTCTTT CASGHSVNTEAFF
TRBJ2-7 TRBV30 TRBD2 . TGTGCCTGGAGACTAGCGGGAGTCGGAGAGCAGTACTTC CAWRLAGVGEQYF
TRBJ1-6 TRBV30 . many TGTGCCTGGAGACAGGACAGTTATAATTCACCCCTCCACTTT CAWRQDSYNSPLHF